This T cell receptor (beta chain) was identified in a study of T cell repertoires in cytomegalovirus infection. For the study at large: Peptides in the study included HLA-C-restricted and HLA-B-restricted CMV epitopes. Matching HLA type and CMV infection were both indicated by public TCR beta signatures. General study points: There were carriers of CMV plus the relevant HLA, and cumulative public TCR beta family frequency identified them. Predominance within the ex vivo response was attributable to HLA-C-restricted CMV-specific TCR beta clonotypes.

This clonotype occurred a few times. Its target is unknown. TCRdb recomputed calls from the reads with MiXCR, one row per CDR3 protein. The sample shows tens of thousands of distinct CDR3 sequences, about 44% of them seen only once. The starting material was CD8+ T cells from cultured PBMCs, obtained from culture after CMV antigen stimulation. The origin of this receptor is a human donor in good health (CMV status not recorded). Some clones in this sample may be carry-over from other donors' samples.

The CDR3 DNA follows: TGTGCCAGCAGCCCAAGGGACTTGGACGAGCAGTACTTC. It codes for CASSPRDLDEQYF. The chain uses TRBV11-2 and TRBJ2-7, with TRBD2 as a possible D gene (6 bases). With 5 bases removed from V and 5 bases from J, the gap between germline ends came to 13 bases. The CDR3 extends over 13 amino acids. Germline CDR1 SGHAT, CDR2 FQNNGV.